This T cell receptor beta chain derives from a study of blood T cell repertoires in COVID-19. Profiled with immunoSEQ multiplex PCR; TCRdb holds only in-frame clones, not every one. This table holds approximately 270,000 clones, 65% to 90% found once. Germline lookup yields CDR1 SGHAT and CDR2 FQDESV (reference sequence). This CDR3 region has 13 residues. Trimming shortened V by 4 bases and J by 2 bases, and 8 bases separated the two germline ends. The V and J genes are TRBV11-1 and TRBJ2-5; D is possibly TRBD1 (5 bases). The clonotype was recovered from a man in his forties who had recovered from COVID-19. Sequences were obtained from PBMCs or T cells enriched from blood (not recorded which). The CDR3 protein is CASSYRIQETQYF. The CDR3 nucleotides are TGTGCCAGCAGCTACAGGATTCAAGAGACCCAGTACTTC.